Presented here are 25 T cell receptor beta chains from one specimen sequenced in a study of cytomegalovirus exposure and HLA in healthy donors. The PCR contained 60 Vbeta and 13 Jbeta primers. This table comes from immunoSEQ multiplex PCR, and its TCRdb copy is limited to in-frame clones, with some not included. The sample yields approximately 180,000 clones, around 80% seen once. Sequenced input: PBMCs. The receptors originated from a woman aged 25-40 years in good health and CMV-seronegative.

This chain uses TRBV19 with TRBJ1-5, with unresolved D. The CDR3 runs to 13 residues. V shed 1 base and J shed 6 bases, with 7 bases lying between them. Germline assignment: CDR1 LNHDA and CDR2 SQIVND (reference sequence). The CDR3 here is CASSIGEGQPQHF. CDR3 bases: TGTGCCAGTAGTATAGGCGAGGGTCAGCCCCAGCATTTT. Together with reference TRBV19 and TRBJ1-5, the CDR3 gives the full variable domain: DGGITQSPKYLFRKEGQNVTLSCEQNLNHDAMYWYRQDPGQGLRLIYYSQIVNDFQKGDIAEGYSVSREKKESFPLTVTSAQKNPTAFYLCASSIGEGQPQHFGDGTRLSIL.

The chain is built from TRBV11-2 and TRBJ2-7; D not resolved. V was pared by 1 base and J by 9 bases, with 13 bases between. Germline CDR1 SGHAT, CDR2 FQNNGV. CDR3 size: 13 residues. The CDR3 region is CASSLVPESVQYF. The CDR3 nucleotides read TGTGCCAGCAGCTTAGTTCCGGAGAGCGTGCAGTACTTC.

The chain has TRBV4-3 and TRBJ2-1, with 8 positions matching TRBD2. Germline assignment: CDR1 LGHNA and CDR2 YSLEER. This CDR3 is 19 amino acids long. Trimming cost V 0 bases and J 8 bases; bases outside gene matches: 18. The chain's CDR3 is CASSQEAEVFAGGHYEQFF. The CDR3 nucleotides read TGCGCCAGCAGCCAAGAAGCTGAGGTTTTCGCGGGGGGCCACTATGAGCAGTTCTTC.

This chain links TRBV10-3 with TRBJ1-5, with D possibly being TRBD1 (5 bases). Trimming removed 0 bases from V and 4 bases from J, with 13 bases in between. The CDR3 is made up of 16 amino acids. Germline assignment: CDR1 ENHRY and CDR2 SYGVKD. This chain's CDR3 is CAISESTGTLNQPQHF. CDR3 DNA: TGTGCCATCAGTGAGTCAACGGGGACTTTGAATCAGCCCCAGCATTTT.

This clone occurred once. Here the CDR3 reads CAWSGTGYEQYF. DNA for the CDR3: TGTGCCTGGAGTGGGACAGGCTACGAGCAGTACTTC. V gene TRBV30 combines with J gene TRBJ2-7, with 7 positions matching TRBD1. V lost 1 base to trimming and J lost 3 bases; unmatched junction nucleotides: 0. The CDR3 spans 12 residues. In germline, CDR1 is GTSNPN, CDR2 SVGIG (reference sequence).

The V and J genes are TRBV10-3 and TRBJ2-2; D perhaps matches TRBD2 (5 bases). Between the trimmed V and J ends, which lost 4 bases and 7 bases, there was a span of 13 bases. The CDR3 contains 14 residues. Looked up from germline, CDR1 is ENHRY and CDR2 is SYGVKD. CDR3 sequence: CAISVGGYGGELFF. The CDR3 bases are TGTGCCATCAGTGTTGGAGGATATGGCGGGGAGCTGTTTTTT.

V usage is TRBV28 and J usage is TRBJ1-5; no clear D. Germline lookup yields CDR1 MDHEN and CDR2 SYDVKM. This CDR3 is built from 13 residues. The V end lost 8 bases, the J end lost 1 base, and 9 bases lay between the germline ends. This CDR3 reads CASGLDSNQPQHF. The CDR3 DNA follows: TGTGCCAGCGGTCTAGACAGCAATCAGCCCCAGCATTTT. The variable domain in full, completed from reference TRBV28 and TRBJ1-5, reads DVKVTQSSRYLVKRTGEKVFLECVQDMDHENMFWYRQDPGLGLRLIYFSYDVKMKEKGDIPEGYSVSREKKERFSLILESASTNQTSMYLCASGLDSNQPQHFGDGTRLSIL.

This rearrangement joins TRBV5-6 to TRBJ2-7, with TRBD1 as a possible D gene (6 bases). Trimming left V 6 bases short and J 0 bases short, with 10 bases between. CDR1 SGHDT and CDR2 YYEEEE come from the germline V gene. The CDR3 contains 13 residues. This chain's CDR3 is CASTQGSSYEQYF. Here the CDR3 DNA reads TGTGCCAGCACCCAGGGGAGCTCCTACGAGCAGTACTTC.

The rearrangement uses TRBV14 and TRBJ2-5, with a tentative D call TRBD2 (7 bases). Trimming left V 0 bases short and J 5 bases short, with 19 bases between. The length of the CDR3 is 17 residues. Germline CDR1 and CDR2: SGHDN and FVKESK. Written as DNA, the CDR3 is TGTGCCAGCAGCCAAGAAATCCGGGACATCGGGAGGGAGACCCAGTACTTC. The encoded protein is CASSQEIRDIGRETQYF. The variable domain in full, with the rest retrieved from reference TRBV14 and TRBJ2-5, is EAGVTQFPSHSVIEKGQTVTLRCDPISGHDNLYWYRRVMGKEIKFLLHFVKESKQDESGMPNNRFLAERTGGTYSTLKVQPAELEDSGVYFCASSQEIRDIGRETQYFGPGTRLLVL.

On this clone: The junction and the germline gene differ at one end; a read error may be behind it. The rearrangement uses TRBV27 and TRBJ2-7; 9 bases align to TRBD2. Germline lookup yields CDR1 MNHEY and CDR2 SMNVEV (reference sequence). The CDR3 contains 16 residues. CDR3 coding DNA: TGTGCCAGCCGTTTGGTATCCAGCGGGAGGCCCTACGAGCAGTACTTC. This sequence encodes CASRLVSSGRPYEQYF.

The CDR3 nucleotides read TGTGCCAGCAGCTCCGGAATCGGGACAAGCTCCTACGAGCAGTACTTC. This translates into CASSSGIGTSSYEQYF. This chain links TRBV5-4 with TRBJ2-7; a weak D match, TRBD1 (6 bases). Germline CDR1 reads SGHNT; CDR2 reads YYREEE (reference sequence). With 3 bases removed from V and 0 bases from J, the gap between germline ends came to 16 bases. CDR3 length: 16 residues.

The V gene is TRBV5-1, the J gene TRBJ2-1; 9 nucleotides align to TRBD1. The V segment lost 5 bases and the J segment 8 bases; nucleotides outside the gene matches: 8. The germline V gene has CDR1 SGHRS and CDR2 YFSETQ. The CDR3 is made up of 14 amino acids. DNA for the CDR3: TGCGCCAGCAGGGGACAGGGATGGGGCGATGAGCAGTTCTTC. It translates to CASRGQGWGDEQFF.

V and J are TRBV7-6 and TRBJ2-5, with 12 bases that match TRBD1. The end of the DNA is better explained by TRBJ2-7, so the J call may be wrong. CDR3 length equals 15 residues. Germline-derived CDR1 and CDR2 are SGHVS and FNYEAQ. CDR3 protein: CASSPGTGGRYEQYF. The DNA for the CDR3 is TGTGCCAGCAGCCCCGGGACAGGGGGCCGCTACGAGCAGTACTTC.

The chain links TRBV4-1 to TRBJ1-5; no definite D call. CDR1 is MGHRA and CDR2 is YSYEKL in the germline V gene. V gave up 1 base and J gave up 6 bases, with 7 bases separating them. This CDR3 has 13 residues. The CDR3 sequence: CASSQAGGQPQHF. In DNA form, the CDR3 reads TGCGCCAGCAGCCAAGCGGGAGGTCAGCCCCAGCATTTT.

This rearrangement joins TRBV18 to TRBJ1-3, with D maybe TRBD1 (6 bases). The CDR3 loop spans 17 amino acids. V was pared by 2 bases and J by 0 bases, with 14 bases between. The germline gives CDR1 KGHSH, CDR2 LQKENI. The CDR3 region has the DNA TGTGCCAGCTCACCATCCCCGACAGGCCCCTCTGGAAACACCATATATTTT. Amino acid sequence: CASSPSPTGPSGNTIYF.

This clone was detected once. This sequence joins TRBV7-9 and TRBJ1-6; D remains unclear. Per the germline V gene, CDR1 is SEHNR and CDR2 is FQNEAQ (reference sequence). The CDR3 is 18 amino acids. Between the trimmed V and J ends, which lost 4 bases and 10 bases, there was a span of 26 bases. This chain's CDR3 is CASSSPYPLTGEGSPLHF. The CDR3 nucleotides are TGTGCCAGCAGCTCTCCCTATCCCCTGACCGGGGAAGGGTCACCCCTCCACTTT.

This CDR3 is CASSIDEGGMTYNEQFF. In DNA, the CDR3 is TGTGCCAGTAGTATAGACGAGGGGGGGATGACCTACAATGAGCAGTTCTTC. V usage is TRBV19 and J usage is TRBJ2-1, with D possibly being TRBD2 (7 bases). V was shortened by 0 bases and J by 2 bases, with 14 bases between the two germline ends. The CDR3 is 17 amino acids. Germline lookup yields CDR1 LNHDA and CDR2 SQIVND (reference sequence).

V gene TRBV5-4 combines with J gene TRBJ1-5; 11 bases line up with TRBD1. The V segment lost 0 bases and the J segment 4 bases; nucleotides outside the gene matches: 3. The CDR3 runs 16 residues. Germline CDR1 is SGHNT and CDR2 is YYREEE (reference sequence). CDR3 nucleotides: TGTGCCAGCAGCTTGGGTGGGACAGGGGGGAATCAGCCCCAGCATTTT. Its protein product is CASSLGGTGGNQPQHF.

The CDR3 loop reads CASSLSGGLITYGYTF. In DNA, the CDR3 is TGTGCCAGCAGTTTATCTGGGGGACTTATAACATATGGCTACACCTTC. The genes are TRBV27 and TRBJ1-2; a weak D match, TRBD1 (5 bases). There are 16 residues in the CDR3. Germline V lookup: CDR1 MNHEY, CDR2 SMNVEV (reference sequence). Trimming removed 0 bases from V and 5 bases from J, with 16 bases in between.

The rearrangement joins TRBV29-1 to TRBJ2-7; 9 positions agree with TRBD2. Germline CDR1 and CDR2: SQVTM and ANQGSEA. This CDR3 contains 14 residues. Unmatched junction bases numbered 8, after V lost 5 bases and J lost 3 bases. The CDR3 nucleotides are TGCAGCGTTTTGGATAGCGGGAGAAGCTACGAGCAGTACTTC. Translated: CSVLDSGRSYEQYF.

The rearrangement joins TRBV30 to TRBJ2-5; 7 bases fit TRBD1. In germline, CDR1 is GTSNPN, CDR2 SVGIG (reference sequence). The V segment lost 0 bases and the J segment 5 bases; nucleotides outside the gene matches: 9. CDR3 size: 15 residues. The CDR3 coding sequence is TGTGCCTGGAGTGTTGAAGGGGGCATGGTGGAGACCCAGTACTTC. This translates into CAWSVEGGMVETQYF.

Details on this clone: One junction end disagrees with the germline gene, perhaps due to a read error. This chain uses TRBV18 with TRBJ2-6; TRBD1 agrees at 12 bases. CDR1 and CDR2 from the germline V gene are KGHSH and LQKENI. The CDR3 loop spans 18 amino acids. DNA of the CDR3: TGTGCCAGCTCACCTACCGGGACAGGGGGCTCTGGGGCCAACGGCCTGACTTTC. Its translation is CASSPTGTGGSGANGLTF.

This clone was counted once. CDR3 sequence: CASSFTRGAKRNEQFF. In nucleotides, the CDR3 is TGTGCCAGCAGCTTCACGCGGGGGGCCAAGCGGAATGAGCAGTTCTTC. The rearrangement uses TRBV11-2 and TRBJ2-1; 8 bases agree with TRBD2. V shed 3 bases and J 7 bases; nucleotides not matched to a gene: 11. The CDR3 runs to 16 residues. Germline V gene lookup returns CDR1 SGHAT and CDR2 FQNNGV.

A few counts support this clone. J is TRBJ2-1 and V is TRBV6-6; 9 bases are shared with TRBD2. Germline V gene sequence: CDR1 MNHNY, CDR2 SVGAGI (reference sequence). Germline trimming cut 7 bases from V and 9 bases from J; bases unmatched to any gene: 13. The CDR3 is 15 amino acids. The DNA of the CDR3 is TGTGCCAGCACCCAGGCTCCTAGCGGGGTTGTTGAGCAGTTCTTC. Amino acid sequence: CASTQAPSGVVEQFF.

With regard to this clone: Germline is not matched at one junction end, which may reflect a read error. The chain employs TRBV7-3 and TRBJ2-1; 7 nucleotides agree with TRBD1. The CDR3 sequence is 13 residues long. Germline-derived CDR1 and CDR2 are SGHTA and FQGTGA. The CDR3 sequence is CASSVTGQPPSFF. In DNA form, the CDR3 reads TGTGCCAGCAGCGTAACGGGACAGCCACCCTCGTTCTTC.